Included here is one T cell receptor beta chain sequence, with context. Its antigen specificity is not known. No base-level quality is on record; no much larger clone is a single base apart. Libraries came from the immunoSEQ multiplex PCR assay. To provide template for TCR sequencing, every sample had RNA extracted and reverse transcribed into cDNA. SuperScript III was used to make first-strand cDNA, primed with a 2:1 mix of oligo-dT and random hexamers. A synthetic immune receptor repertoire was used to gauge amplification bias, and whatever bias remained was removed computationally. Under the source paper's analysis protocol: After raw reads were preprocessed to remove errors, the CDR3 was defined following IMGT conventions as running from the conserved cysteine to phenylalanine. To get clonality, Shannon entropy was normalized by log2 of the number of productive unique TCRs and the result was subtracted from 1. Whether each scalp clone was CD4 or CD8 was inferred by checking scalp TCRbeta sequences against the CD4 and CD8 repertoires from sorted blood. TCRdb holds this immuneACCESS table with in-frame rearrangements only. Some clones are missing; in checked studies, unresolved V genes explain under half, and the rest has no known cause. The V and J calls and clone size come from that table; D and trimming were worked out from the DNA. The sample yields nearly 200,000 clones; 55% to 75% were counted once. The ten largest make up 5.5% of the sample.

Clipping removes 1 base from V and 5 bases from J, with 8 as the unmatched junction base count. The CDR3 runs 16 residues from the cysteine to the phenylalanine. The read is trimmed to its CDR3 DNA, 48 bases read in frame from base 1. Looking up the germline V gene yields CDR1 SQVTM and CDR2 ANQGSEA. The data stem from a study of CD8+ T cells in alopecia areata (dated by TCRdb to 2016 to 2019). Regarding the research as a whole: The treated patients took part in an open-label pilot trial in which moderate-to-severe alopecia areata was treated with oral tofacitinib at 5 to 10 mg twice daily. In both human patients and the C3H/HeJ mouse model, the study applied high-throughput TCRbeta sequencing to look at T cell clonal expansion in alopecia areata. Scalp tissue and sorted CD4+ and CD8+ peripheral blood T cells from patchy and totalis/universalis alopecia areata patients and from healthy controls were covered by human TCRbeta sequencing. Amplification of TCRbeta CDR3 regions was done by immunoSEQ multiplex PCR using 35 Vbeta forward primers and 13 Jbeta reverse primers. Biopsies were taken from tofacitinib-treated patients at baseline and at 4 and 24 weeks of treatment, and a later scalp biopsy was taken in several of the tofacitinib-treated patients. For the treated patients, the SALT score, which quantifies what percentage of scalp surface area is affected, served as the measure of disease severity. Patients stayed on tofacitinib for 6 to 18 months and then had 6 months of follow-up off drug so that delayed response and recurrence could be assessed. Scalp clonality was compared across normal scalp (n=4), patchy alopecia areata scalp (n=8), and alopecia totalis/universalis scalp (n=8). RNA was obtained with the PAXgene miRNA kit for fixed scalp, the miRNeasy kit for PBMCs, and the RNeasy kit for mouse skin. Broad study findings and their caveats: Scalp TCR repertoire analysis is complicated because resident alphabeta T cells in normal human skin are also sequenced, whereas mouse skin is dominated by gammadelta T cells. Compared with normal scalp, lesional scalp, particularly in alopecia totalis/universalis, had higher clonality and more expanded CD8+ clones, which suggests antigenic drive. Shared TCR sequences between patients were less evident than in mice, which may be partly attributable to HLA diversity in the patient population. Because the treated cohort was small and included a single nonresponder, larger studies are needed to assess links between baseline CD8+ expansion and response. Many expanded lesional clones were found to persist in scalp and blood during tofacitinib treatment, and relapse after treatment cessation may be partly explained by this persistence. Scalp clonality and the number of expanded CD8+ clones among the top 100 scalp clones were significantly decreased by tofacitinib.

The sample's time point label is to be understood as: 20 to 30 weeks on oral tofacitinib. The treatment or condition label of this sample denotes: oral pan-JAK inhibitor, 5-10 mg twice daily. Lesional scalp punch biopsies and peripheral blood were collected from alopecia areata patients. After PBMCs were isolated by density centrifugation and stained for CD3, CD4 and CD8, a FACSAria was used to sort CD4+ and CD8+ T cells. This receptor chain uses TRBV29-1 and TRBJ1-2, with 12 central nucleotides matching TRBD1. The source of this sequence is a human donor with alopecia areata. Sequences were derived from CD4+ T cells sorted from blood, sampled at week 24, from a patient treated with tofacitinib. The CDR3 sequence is CSVEVTGQGAVYGYTF. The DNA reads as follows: TGCAGCGTTGAAGTCACGGGACAGGGGGCGGTGTATGGCTACACCTTC.